This TCR beta chain was identified in a study of PD-L1 blockade in urothelial cancer. For the study at large: Among blood samples, the median T cell count was some 150,000.

Measured with immunoSEQ multiplex PCR; TCRdb has only the in-frame clones, and not every one. The sample consists of roughly 40,000 clones, less than 95% of them appearing once. With 6 bases removed from V and 1 base from J, the gap between germline ends came to 13 bases. Germline CDR1 reads SQVTM; CDR2 reads ANQGSEA. This CDR3 comprises 13 residues. Time point: peripheral blood 6 weeks after treatment start. The patients' disease, urothelial carcinoma, was locally advanced or metastatic. V is TRBV29-1 and J is TRBJ2-7, with D possibly TRBD2 on 5 matching bases. The sequenced sample was PBMCs, obtained around atezolizumab (anti-PD-L1) treatment. The sequence was obtained from a man aged 65-85 years with urothelial cancer. CDR3 nucleotide sequence: TGCAGCGTCCGTGGGAGCGGATCCTACGAGCAGTACTTC. It is translated as CSVRGSGSYEQYF.